This TCR beta chain came from a study of T cell responses to AZD1222 COVID-19 vaccine. CDR1 and CDR2 (germline): SQVTM, ANQGSEA. V lost 4 bases to trimming and J lost 0 bases, with 6 bases between them. This CDR3 has 12 amino acids. Assay used: immunoSEQ multiplex PCR; TCRdb lists only in-frame clones, some missing. The sample comprises 150,000 or so clones, roughly 91% of which are singletons, and 1.4% to 1.5% rests with the top ten. The V and J genes are TRBV29-1 and TRBJ1-1; TRBD1 is a possible D gene (6 bases). The receptor comes from an adult in good health. Sequenced here: peripheral blood, sampled on day 0 of AZD1222 vaccination. The CDR3 reads CSVGQVNTEAFF. The CDR3 DNA follows: TGCAGCGTTGGACAGGTGAACACTGAAGCTTTCTTT.